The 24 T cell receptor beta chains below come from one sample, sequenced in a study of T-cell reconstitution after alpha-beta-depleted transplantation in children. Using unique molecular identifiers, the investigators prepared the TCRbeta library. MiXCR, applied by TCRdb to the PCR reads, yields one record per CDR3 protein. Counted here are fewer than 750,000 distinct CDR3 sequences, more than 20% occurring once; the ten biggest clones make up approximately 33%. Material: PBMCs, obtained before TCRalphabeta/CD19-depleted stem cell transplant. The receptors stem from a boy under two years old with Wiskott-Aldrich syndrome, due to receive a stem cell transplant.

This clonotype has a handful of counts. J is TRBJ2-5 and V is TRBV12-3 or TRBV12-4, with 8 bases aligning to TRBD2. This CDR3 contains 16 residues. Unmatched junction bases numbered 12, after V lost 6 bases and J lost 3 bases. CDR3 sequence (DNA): TGTGCCAGCAGCCCTTCTCTCGGGAGGGCGGAAGAGACCCAGTACTTC. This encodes CASSPSLGRAEETQYF.

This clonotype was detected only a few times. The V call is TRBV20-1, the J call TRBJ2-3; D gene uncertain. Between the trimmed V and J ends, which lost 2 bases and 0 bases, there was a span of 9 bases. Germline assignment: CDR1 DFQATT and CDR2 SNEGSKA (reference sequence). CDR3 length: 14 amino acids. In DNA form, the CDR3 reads TGCAGTGCTAGACGGGCTTCTAGCACAGATACGCAGTATTTT. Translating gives CSARRASSTDTQYF.

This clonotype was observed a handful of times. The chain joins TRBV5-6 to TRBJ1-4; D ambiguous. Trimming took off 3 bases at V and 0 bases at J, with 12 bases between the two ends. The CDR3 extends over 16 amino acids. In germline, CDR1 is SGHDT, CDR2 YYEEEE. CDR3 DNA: TGTGCCAGCAGCTCTGGACTTCTAGCAACTAATGAAAAACTGTTTTTT. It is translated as CASSSGLLATNEKLFF.

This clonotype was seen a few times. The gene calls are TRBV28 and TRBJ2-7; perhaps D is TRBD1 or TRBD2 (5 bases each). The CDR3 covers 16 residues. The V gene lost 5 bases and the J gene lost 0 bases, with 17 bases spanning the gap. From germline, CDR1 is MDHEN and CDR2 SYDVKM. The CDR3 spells CASSRRVLGGSYEQYF. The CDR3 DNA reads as TGTGCCAGCAGTCGCCGGGTCCTTGGGGGCTCCTACGAGCAGTACTTC.

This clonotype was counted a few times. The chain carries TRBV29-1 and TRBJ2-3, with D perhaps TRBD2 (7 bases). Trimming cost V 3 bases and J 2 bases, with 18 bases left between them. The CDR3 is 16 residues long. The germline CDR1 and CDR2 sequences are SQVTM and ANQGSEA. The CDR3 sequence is CSVEGGLADSTDTQYF. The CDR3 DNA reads TGCAGCGTTGAGGGGGGCCTAGCGGACTCCACAGATACGCAGTATTTT.

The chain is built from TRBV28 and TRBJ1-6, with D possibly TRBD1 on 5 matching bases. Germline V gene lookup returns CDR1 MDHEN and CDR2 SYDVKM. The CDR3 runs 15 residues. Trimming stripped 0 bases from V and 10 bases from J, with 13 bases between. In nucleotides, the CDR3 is TGTGCCAGCAGTTTATGGAGAGGGTGGGACTCACCCCTCCACTTT. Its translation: CASSLWRGWDSPLHF.

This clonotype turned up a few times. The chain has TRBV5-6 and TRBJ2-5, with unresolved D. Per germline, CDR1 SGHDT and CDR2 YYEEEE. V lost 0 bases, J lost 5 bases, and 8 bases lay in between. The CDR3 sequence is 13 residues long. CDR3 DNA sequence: TGTGCCAGCAGCTTGGCCGCCGGCGAGACCCAGTACTTC. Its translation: CASSLAAGETQYF.

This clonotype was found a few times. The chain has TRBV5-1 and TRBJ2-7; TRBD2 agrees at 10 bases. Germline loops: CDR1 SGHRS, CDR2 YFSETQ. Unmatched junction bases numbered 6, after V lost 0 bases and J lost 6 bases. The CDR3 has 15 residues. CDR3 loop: CASSLGPSGSGEQYF. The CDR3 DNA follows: TGCGCCAGCAGCTTGGGTCCTAGCGGGAGCGGCGAGCAGTACTTC.

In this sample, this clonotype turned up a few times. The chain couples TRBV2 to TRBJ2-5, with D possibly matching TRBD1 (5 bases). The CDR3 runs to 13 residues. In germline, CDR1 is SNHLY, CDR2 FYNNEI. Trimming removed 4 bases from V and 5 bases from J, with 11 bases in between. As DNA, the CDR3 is TGTGCCAGCAGTGGCAGGGCGTGGGAGACCCAGTACTTC. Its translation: CASSGRAWETQYF.

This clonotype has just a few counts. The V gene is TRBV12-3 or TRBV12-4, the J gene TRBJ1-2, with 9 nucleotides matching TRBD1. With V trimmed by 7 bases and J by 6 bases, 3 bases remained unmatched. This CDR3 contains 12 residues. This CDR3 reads CASTGQGNGYTF. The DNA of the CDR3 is TGTGCCAGCACCGGACAGGGGAATGGCTACACCTTC.

The CDR3 nucleotides are TGCGCCAGCAGCTTGTTCGACATGAGCTCCTACAATGAGCAGTTCTTC. Protein sequence: CASSLFDMSSYNEQFF. The V call is TRBV5-1, the J call TRBJ2-1; no clear D. CDR1 SGHRS and CDR2 YFSETQ come from the germline V gene. The CDR3 is made up of 16 amino acids. With 1 base removed from V and 0 bases from J, the gap between germline ends came to 11 bases.

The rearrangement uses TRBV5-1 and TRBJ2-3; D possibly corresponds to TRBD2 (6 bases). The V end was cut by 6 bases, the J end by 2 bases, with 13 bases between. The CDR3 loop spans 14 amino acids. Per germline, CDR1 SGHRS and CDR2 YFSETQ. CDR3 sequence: CASNRDSFTDTQYF. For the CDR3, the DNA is TGCGCCAGCAACCGGGACTCGTTCACAGATACGCAGTATTTT.

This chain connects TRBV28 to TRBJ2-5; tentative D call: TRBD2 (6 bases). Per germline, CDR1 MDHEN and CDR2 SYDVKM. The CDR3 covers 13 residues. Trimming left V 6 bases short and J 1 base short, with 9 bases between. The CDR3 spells CASRPSAQETQYF. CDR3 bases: TGTGCCAGCAGGCCTAGCGCCCAAGAGACCCAGTACTTC. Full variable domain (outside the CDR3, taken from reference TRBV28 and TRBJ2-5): DVKVTQSSRYLVKRTGEKVFLECVQDMDHENMFWYRQDPGLGLRLIYFSYDVKMKEKGDIPEGYSVSREKKERFSLILESASTNQTSMYLCASRPSAQETQYFGPGTRLLVL.

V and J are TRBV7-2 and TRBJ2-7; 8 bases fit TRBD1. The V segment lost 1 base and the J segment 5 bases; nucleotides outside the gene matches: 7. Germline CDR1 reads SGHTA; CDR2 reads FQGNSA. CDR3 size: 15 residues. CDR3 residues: CASSLGQGTFHEQYF. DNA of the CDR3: TGTGCCAGCAGCTTAGGACAGGGGACATTCCACGAGCAGTACTTC.

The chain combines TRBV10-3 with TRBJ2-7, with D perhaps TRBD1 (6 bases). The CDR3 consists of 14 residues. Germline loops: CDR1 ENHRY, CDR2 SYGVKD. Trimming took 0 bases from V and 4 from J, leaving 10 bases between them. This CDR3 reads CAISESYRVYEQYF. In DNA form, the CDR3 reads TGTGCCATCAGTGAGTCGTACAGGGTATACGAGCAGTACTTC.

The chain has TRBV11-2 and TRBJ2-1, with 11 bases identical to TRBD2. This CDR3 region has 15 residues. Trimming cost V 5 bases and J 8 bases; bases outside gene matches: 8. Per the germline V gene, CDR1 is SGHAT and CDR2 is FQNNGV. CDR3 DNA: TGTGCCAGCAGCCGAGGACTAGCGGGTTCGTATGAGCAGTTCTTC. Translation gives CASSRGLAGSYEQFF.

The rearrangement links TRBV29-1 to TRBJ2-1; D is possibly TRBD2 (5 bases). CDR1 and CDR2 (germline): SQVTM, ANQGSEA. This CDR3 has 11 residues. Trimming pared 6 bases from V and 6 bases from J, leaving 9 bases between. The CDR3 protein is CSVGVSNEQFF. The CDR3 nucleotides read TGCAGCGTGGGAGTAAGCAATGAGCAGTTCTTC.

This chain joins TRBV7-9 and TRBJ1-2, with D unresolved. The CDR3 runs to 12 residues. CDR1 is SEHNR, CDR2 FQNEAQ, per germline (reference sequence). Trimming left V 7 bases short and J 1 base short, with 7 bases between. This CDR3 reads CASTESNYGYTF. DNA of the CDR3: TGTGCCAGCACCGAAAGTAACTATGGCTACACCTTC.

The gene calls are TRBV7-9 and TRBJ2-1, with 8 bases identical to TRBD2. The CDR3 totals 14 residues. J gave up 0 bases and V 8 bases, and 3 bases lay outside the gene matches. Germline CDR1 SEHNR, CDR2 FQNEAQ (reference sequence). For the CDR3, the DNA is TGTGCCAGCGGGAGCGGGAGCTCCTACAATGAGCAGTTCTTC. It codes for CASGSGSSYNEQFF.

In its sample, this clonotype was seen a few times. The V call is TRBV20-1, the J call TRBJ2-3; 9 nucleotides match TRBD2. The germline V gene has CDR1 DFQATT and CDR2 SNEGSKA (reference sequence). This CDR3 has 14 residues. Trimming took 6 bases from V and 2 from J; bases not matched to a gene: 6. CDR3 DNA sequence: TGCAGTGCCCATGGACTAGCGCCCACAGATACGCAGTATTTT. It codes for CSAHGLAPTDTQYF.

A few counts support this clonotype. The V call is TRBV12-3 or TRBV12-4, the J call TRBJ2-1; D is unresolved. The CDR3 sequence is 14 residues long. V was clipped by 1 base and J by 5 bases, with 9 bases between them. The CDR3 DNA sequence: TGTGCCAGCAGTTTAGTTGGTCCTAACAATGAGCAGTTCTTC. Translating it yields CASSLVGPNNEQFF.

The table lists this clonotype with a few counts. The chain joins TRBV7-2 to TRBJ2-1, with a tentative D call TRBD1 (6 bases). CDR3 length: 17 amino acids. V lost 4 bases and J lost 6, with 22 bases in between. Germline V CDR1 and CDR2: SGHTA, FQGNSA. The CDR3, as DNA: TGTGCCAGCAGCTCCAGGCCTGGGGGCGCGATGGGCAATGAGCAGTTCTTC. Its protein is CASSSRPGGAMGNEQFF. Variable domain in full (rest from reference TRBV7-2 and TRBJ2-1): GAGVSQSPSNKVTEKGKDVELRCDPISGHTALYWYRQSLGQGLEFLIYFQGNSAPDKSGLPSDRFSAERTGGSVSTLTIQRTQQEDSAVYLCASSSRPGGAMGNEQFFGPGTRLTVL.

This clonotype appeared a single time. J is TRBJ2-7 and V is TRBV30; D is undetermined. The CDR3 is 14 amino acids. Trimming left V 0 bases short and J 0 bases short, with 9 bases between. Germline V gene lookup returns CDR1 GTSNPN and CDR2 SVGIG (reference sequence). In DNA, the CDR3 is TGTGCCTGGAGTGTACCATATCACTCCTACGAGCAGTACTTC. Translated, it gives CAWSVPYHSYEQYF.

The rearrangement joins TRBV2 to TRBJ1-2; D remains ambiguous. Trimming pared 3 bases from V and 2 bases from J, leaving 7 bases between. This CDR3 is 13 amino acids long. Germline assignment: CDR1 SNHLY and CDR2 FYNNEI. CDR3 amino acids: CASSDSTNYGYTF. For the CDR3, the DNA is TGTGCCAGCAGTGACAGTACCAACTATGGCTACACCTTC.